A single sample gave rise to the 21 T cell receptor beta chains below, sequenced in a study of shared clonotypes between healthy human individuals. TCRdb keeps only in-frame clones here, not all; method: immunoSEQ multiplex PCR. Of millions of clones listed, 95% were seen once; the top ten hold 0.1% to 0.15%. Input material: naive CD4+ T cells sorted from blood. Described subset: CD45RA+ positively selected. These receptors were obtained from a man aged 18 to 30 in good health.

As to this clone: Mismatch with germline at one junction end may stem from a read error. V gene TRBV7-7 combines with J gene TRBJ2-5; D may be TRBD1 or TRBD2 (6 bases each). The CDR3 runs to 14 residues. Germline CDR1 reads SSHAT; CDR2 reads FNYEAQ (reference sequence). CDR3 residues: CASSLAGGAETQYF. CDR3 nucleotides: TGTGCTAGCAGCTTAGCCGGGGGCGCGGAGACCCAGTACTTC.

A note on this clone: The same CDR3 also results from other DNA sequences found in this sample. This chain connects TRBV7-2 to TRBJ2-7; TRBD2 might be the D (5 bases). Germline lookup yields CDR1 SGHTA and CDR2 FQGNSA. The CDR3 spans 14 residues. V was shortened by 0 bases and J by 3 bases, with 9 bases between the two germline ends. CDR3 in amino acids: CASSLAPGDYEQYF. The CDR3, as DNA: TGTGCCAGCAGCTTAGCCCCCGGGGACTACGAGCAGTACTTC.

For the CDR3, the DNA is TGTGCCAGCAGCAGGACTAGCGGTCAAGAGACCCAGTACTTC. Protein product: CASSRTSGQETQYF. This chain uses TRBV11-2 with TRBJ2-5, with 10 bases matching TRBD2. The CDR3 sequence is 14 residues long. From germline, CDR1 is SGHAT and CDR2 FQNNGV. Unmatched junction bases numbered 2, after V lost 5 bases and J lost 2 bases.

This clone was counted a single time. This chain uses TRBV25-1 with TRBJ1-1; D unclear. Germline V lookup: CDR1 MGHDK, CDR2 SYGVNS. The ends were cut back, 4 bases at V and 1 base at J, with 4 bases in the middle. This CDR3 region has 12 residues. The CDR3 nucleotides are TGTGCCAGCAGTGTTCAGAACACTGAAGCTTTCTTT. Its translation is CASSVQNTEAFF.

The chain is built from TRBV28 and TRBJ1-4, with 7 bases aligning to TRBD1. Germline V gene lookup returns CDR1 MDHEN and CDR2 SYDVKM. The CDR3 sequence is 18 residues long. V was clipped by 4 bases and J by 10 bases; unmatched bases: 21. The CDR3 sequence: CASSSSRDSISRPGKLFF. DNA of the CDR3: TGTGCCAGCAGTTCGAGCCGGGACAGCATTTCCCGTCCGGGAAAACTGTTTTTT.

The chain has TRBV7-2 and TRBJ2-7, with D tentatively TRBD2 (6 bases). This CDR3 is built from 15 residues. The germline gives CDR1 SGHTA, CDR2 FQGNSA. With 3 bases removed from V and 2 bases from J, the gap between germline ends came to 14 bases. DNA for the CDR3: TGTGCCAGCAGCTTGGGTCGGGGGATAACCTACGAGCAGTACTTC. Translation: CASSLGRGITYEQYF.

CDR3 loop: CASSPQGVPVYEQYF. The CDR3 DNA reads TGTGCCAGCAGTCCTCAGGGGGTTCCCGTTTACGAGCAGTACTTC. V gene TRBV6-5 combines with J gene TRBJ2-7, with 7 bases matching TRBD1. V shed 5 bases and J 4 bases; nucleotides not matched to a gene: 11. CDR1 and CDR2 (germline): MNHEY, SVGAGI. The CDR3 is made up of 15 amino acids.

V and J are TRBV18 and TRBJ1-3, with a tentative D call TRBD1 (5 bases). V shed 3 bases and J shed 0 bases, with 15 bases lying between them. The CDR3 loop spans 17 amino acids. Germline-derived CDR1 and CDR2 are KGHSH and LQKENI. The CDR3 reads CASSPSGTETSGNTIYF. The CDR3 DNA sequence: TGTGCCAGCTCACCCTCCGGGACCGAGACCTCTGGAAACACCATATATTTT.

The chain uses TRBV6-5 and TRBJ1-5; D gene unclear. The CDR3 loop spans 15 amino acids. V shed 4 bases and J shed 2 bases, with 12 bases lying between them. Germline-derived CDR1 and CDR2 are MNHEY and SVGAGI. CDR3 DNA sequence: TGTGCCAGCAGTTCACTCACAAGGGGCAATCAGCCCCAGCATTTT. Residues: CASSSLTRGNQPQHF.

The chain uses TRBV5-4 and TRBJ2-1, with 9 bases identical to TRBD2. V lost 3 bases and J lost 8; bases outside the gene matches: 15. This CDR3 has 17 amino acids. Germline V gene sequence: CDR1 SGHNT, CDR2 YYREEE (reference sequence). This CDR3 is CASSSGRERGVSDEQFF. The CDR3 nucleotides read TGTGCCAGCAGCTCTGGGAGGGAGCGGGGGGTAAGTGATGAGCAGTTCTTC.

This clone came up once. The genes are TRBV5-6 and TRBJ2-7, with 9 bases fitting TRBD2. J gave up 3 bases and V 1 base, and 5 bases lay outside the gene matches. Germline CDR1 is SGHDT and CDR2 is YYEEEE. The CDR3 spans 15 residues. Written as DNA, the CDR3 is TGTGCCAGCAGCTTGAGCGGGAGGCTAAACTACGAGCAGTACTTC. Translating gives CASSLSGRLNYEQYF. The variable domain in full, with the rest retrieved from reference TRBV5-6 and TRBJ2-7, is DAGVTQSPTHLIKTRGQQVTLRCSPKSGHDTVSWYQQALGQGPQFIFQYYEEEERQRGNFPDRFSGHQFPNYSSELNVNALLLGDSALYLCASSLSGRLNYEQYFGPGTRLTVT.

The chain couples TRBV7-2 to TRBJ2-7; D uncertain. Germline values: CDR1 SGHTA, CDR2 FQGNSA. The germline V and J ends were trimmed by 2 bases and 2 bases, with 10 bases remaining between them. The CDR3 length is 14 residues. The CDR3 DNA reads as TGTGCCAGCAGCTTAAACGTGCGGACCTACGAGCAGTACTTC. Its protein is CASSLNVRTYEQYF.

The table lists this clone with a count of one. The chain couples TRBV30 to TRBJ2-7; D gene ambiguous. The CDR3 covers 13 residues. The V end lost 2 bases, the J end lost 1 base, and 9 bases lay between the germline ends. Looked up from germline, CDR1 is GTSNPN and CDR2 is SVGIG (reference sequence). For the CDR3, the DNA is TGTGCCTGGAGTAAATGGCTGTCCTACGAGCAGTACTTC. Its protein product is CAWSKWLSYEQYF. Variable domain in full (rest from reference TRBV30 and TRBJ2-7): SQTIHQWPATLVQPVGSPLSLECTVEGTSNPNLYWYRQAAGRGLQLLFYSVGIGQISSEVPQNLSASRPQDRQFILSSKKLLLSDSGFYLCAWSKWLSYEQYFGPGTRLTVT.

The chain recombines TRBV11-2 with TRBJ2-7; 12 bases map to TRBD2. This CDR3 region has 17 residues. The germline gives CDR1 SGHAT, CDR2 FQNNGV. V lost 2 bases, J lost 0 bases, and 5 bases stayed unmatched. In DNA form, the CDR3 reads TGTGCCAGCAGCTTATCCCTAGCGGGGGGGGTCTCCTACGAGCAGTACTTC. Translated: CASSLSLAGGVSYEQYF.

This clone was seen once. This chain connects TRBV7-2 to TRBJ2-5, with 15 bases fitting TRBD2. Losses at the gene ends were 2 bases for V and 2 bases for J; bases not matched to a gene: 6. The germline V gene encodes CDR1 SGHTA and CDR2 FQGNSA. The CDR3 extends over 18 amino acids. In DNA, the CDR3 is TGTGCCAGCAGCTTATTTTTCGGACTAGCGGGGGGGCAAGAGACCCAGTACTTC. Protein sequence: CASSLFFGLAGGQETQYF.

This clone was seen just once. This chain uses TRBV7-6 with TRBJ2-1, with 8 bases that match TRBD2. The CDR3 length is 16 residues. Unmatched junction bases numbered 12, after V lost 2 bases and J lost 9 bases. CDR1 and CDR2 from the germline V gene are SGHVS and FNYEAQ. CDR3: CASSLQPSGSNGEQFF. The CDR3 DNA reads TGTGCCAGCAGCTTACAGCCCAGCGGGAGTAATGGTGAGCAGTTCTTC.

The chain carries TRBV5-6 and TRBJ2-7; 8 bases match TRBD2. The germline V gene encodes CDR1 SGHDT and CDR2 YYEEEE. This CDR3 contains 12 residues. V was clipped by 7 bases and J by 6 bases; unmatched bases: 6. For the CDR3, the DNA is TGTGCCAGCGCGGTAGCGGGATTCGAGCAGTACTTC. This encodes CASAVAGFEQYF. Supplemented by reference TRBV5-6 and TRBJ2-7, the full variable domain reads DAGVTQSPTHLIKTRGQQVTLRCSPKSGHDTVSWYQQALGQGPQFIFQYYEEEERQRGNFPDRFSGHQFPNYSSELNVNALLLGDSALYLCASAVAGFEQYFGPGTRLTVT.

V gene TRBV20-1 combines with J gene TRBJ2-3; D uncertain. This CDR3 has 11 residues. Germline assignment: CDR1 DFQATT and CDR2 SNEGSKA (reference sequence). Trimming took 6 bases from V and 3 from J, leaving 7 bases between them. The CDR3 sequence: CSAPLTDTQYF. The DNA for the CDR3 is TGCAGTGCCCCCTTAACAGATACGCAGTATTTT.

V gene TRBV5-1 combines with J gene TRBJ2-7; 9 bases match TRBD2. Germline V gene data show CDR1 as SGHRS and CDR2 as YFSETQ. The V and J ends lost 4 bases and 4 bases, in that order; junction bases with no gene match: 3. The CDR3 spans 13 residues. The CDR3 DNA reads TGCGCCAGCAGCAGACTAGCGGATTACGAGCAGTACTTC. This codes for CASSRLADYEQYF.

The genes are TRBV29-1 and TRBJ1-2; unclear D gene. Germline CDR1 is SQVTM and CDR2 is ANQGSEA. This CDR3 has 14 amino acids. V lost 6 bases and J 7 bases, leaving 21 bases between the germline ends. The CDR3, as DNA: TGCAGCGTACGAATGCCATGGGCGTTGAGTGGCTACACCTTC. The encoded protein is CSVRMPWALSGYTF.

The CDR3: CASSLKAGAQDTQYF. CDR3 nucleotide sequence: TGTGCCAGCAGCTTAAAAGCGGGGGCGCAAGATACGCAGTATTTT. This rearrangement joins TRBV7-3 to TRBJ2-3; 8 bases are shared with TRBD2. The CDR3 runs to 15 residues. Germline-derived CDR1 and CDR2 are SGHTA and FQGTGA. With 1 base clipped from V and 5 bases from J, the junction kept 5 bases outside the gene matches.